One and the same sample provided the 27 T cell receptor beta chains below, sequenced in a study of OX40 agonist ivuxolimab in advanced cancers. Here immunoSEQ multiplex PCR was the method, and the copy in TCRdb shows in-frame clones only, minus some. The table records around 68,000 clones, around 87% of them present only once. Sequenced here: CD4+ or CD8+ T cells sorted from blood, sampled in a trial of the OX40 agonist ivuxolimab. The receptors shown here come from an adult with an advanced solid tumor such as melanoma, head and neck, liver or kidney cancer.

The chain joins TRBV11-2 to TRBJ2-5, with 8 bases that match TRBD2. The CDR3 has 16 amino acids. V shed 5 bases and J 7 bases; nucleotides not matched to a gene: 15. Germline CDR1 and CDR2: SGHAT and FQNNGV. CDR3 sequence reads: CASSPRGSGDRGTQYF. The DNA of the CDR3 is TGTGCCAGCAGCCCACGGGGTAGCGGGGACCGGGGGACCCAGTACTTC.

The V and J genes are TRBV9 and TRBJ2-7; 7 bases are a match to TRBD1. Trimming took 4 bases from V and 3 from J; bases not matched to a gene: 4. Germline V gives CDR1 SGDLS, CDR2 YYNGEE. The CDR3 is 13 amino acids. The CDR3 region has the DNA TGTGCCAGCAGCACCTGGGACAGCTACGAGCAGTACTTC. Protein: CASSTWDSYEQYF.

This clone was counted once. V is TRBV5-1 and J is TRBJ2-3, with D tentatively TRBD1 or TRBD2 (6 bases each). Germline CDR1 and CDR2: SGHRS and YFSETQ. V lost 5 bases, J lost 2 bases, and 9 bases lay in between. The CDR3 runs to 13 residues. The CDR3 sequence is CASRGGFTDTQYF. Written as DNA, the CDR3 is TGCGCCAGCAGAGGGGGGTTCACAGATACGCAGTATTTT.

This clone occurred a few times. The chain recombines TRBV28 with TRBJ1-2; TRBD1 matches at 10 bases. The V and J ends lost 5 bases and 10 bases, in that order; junction bases with no gene match: 7. CDR3 size: 13 residues. Germline V CDR1 and CDR2: MDHEN, SYDVKM. The CDR3 nucleotides are TGTGCCAGCAGTATTGGGACAGGGGCTGTCTACACCTTC. Translating it yields CASSIGTGAVYTF.

This chain connects TRBV18 to TRBJ2-7; D unresolved. The CDR3 contains 12 residues. Trimming took 0 bases from V and 4 from J, leaving 4 bases between them. Germline CDR1 and CDR2: KGHSH and LQKENI. In DNA form, the CDR3 reads TGTGCCAGCTCACCACCGGGTTACGAGCAGTACTTC. This translates into CASSPPGYEQYF.

The V gene is TRBV20-1, the J gene TRBJ2-7, with 7 nucleotides matching TRBD2. After removal of 3 bases from V and 7 bases from J, the junction contained 3 bases not matched to a gene. Germline values: CDR1 DFQATT, CDR2 SNEGSKA (reference sequence). The CDR3 extends over 11 amino acids. The CDR3 DNA reads TGCAGTGCTAGGGGCGGGGGTGAGCAGTACTTC. This codes for CSARGGGEQYF.

The chain joins TRBV29-1 to TRBJ2-5, with D tentatively TRBD1 or TRBD2 (7 bases each). The V gene's germline CDR1 is SQVTM and CDR2 ANQGSEA. CDR3 size: 13 residues. V was shortened by 2 bases and J by 4 bases, with 11 bases between the two germline ends. CDR3 nucleotides: TGCAGCGTTGAACAGGGGGGGCGAGAGACCCAGTACTTC. This encodes CSVEQGGRETQYF. The full variable domain, rest sourced from reference TRBV29-1 and TRBJ2-5, is SAVISQKPSRDICQRGTSLTIQCQVDSQVTMMFWYRQQPGQSLTLIATANQGSEATYESGFVIDKFPISRPNLTFSTLTVSNMSPEDSSIYLCSVEQGGRETQYFGPGTRLLVL.

The rearrangement uses TRBV4-2 and TRBJ1-2, with 7 nucleotides matching TRBD1. V trimming: 0 bases; J trimming: 4 bases; junction bases outside the gene matches: 8. This CDR3 spans 16 amino acids. Per the germline V gene, CDR1 is LGHNA and CDR2 is YNFKEQ. Here the CDR3 DNA reads TGTGCCAGCAGCCAAGAACGGTCGGGACAGCCCTATGGCTACACCTTC. Its protein product is CASSQERSGQPYGYTF.

The V call is TRBV2, the J call TRBJ2-1; D uncertain. The V and J ends lost 6 bases and 1 base respectively, with 16 bases between them. CDR3 size: 16 residues. Per the germline V gene, CDR1 is SNHLY and CDR2 is FYNNEI. The CDR3 DNA is TGTGCCAGCAGCCCGACCATGGTAAGATCCTACAATGAGCAGTTCTTC. Its protein product is CASSPTMVRSYNEQFF.

The J gene is TRBJ1-1, the V gene TRBV7-8; a weak D match, TRBD1 (5 bases). This CDR3 contains 15 residues. V was trimmed by 1 base and J by 4 bases, leaving 13 bases between them. The germline CDR1 and CDR2 sequences are SGHVS and FQNEAQ. This chain's CDR3 is CASSLVSGRGTEAFF. CDR3 coding DNA: TGTGCCAGCAGCTTAGTATCGGGTAGGGGCACTGAAGCTTTCTTT.

This rearrangement joins TRBV5-8 to TRBJ2-7; 7 positions agree with TRBD1. With V trimmed by 4 bases and J by 6 bases, 13 bases remained unmatched. Germline CDR1 is SGHTS and CDR2 is YDEGEE. The CDR3 spans 15 residues. CDR3 DNA: TGTGCCAGCAGCCCTGGACAGGTGGGCCTCCGCGAGCAGTACTTC. The encoded protein is CASSPGQVGLREQYF.

The CDR3 sequence is CASSQVAGAAGELFF. The CDR3 nucleotides read TGTGCCAGCAGCCAAGTAGCGGGGGCAGCGGGGGAGCTGTTTTTT. The rearrangement joins TRBV4-2 to TRBJ2-2, with 9 bases lining up with TRBD2. The CDR3 length is 15 residues. Germline values: CDR1 LGHNA, CDR2 YNFKEQ. V shed 1 base, J shed 8 bases, and the junction held 5 bases outside the gene matches.

This chain uses TRBV6-5 with TRBJ2-5; 14 bases match TRBD2. Germline CDR1 MNHEY, CDR2 SVGAGI. With V trimmed by 3 bases and J by 6 bases, 6 bases remained unmatched. This CDR3 has 16 amino acids. CDR3 coding DNA: TGTGCCAGCAGTTATAGGACTAGCGGGGGGCCGAAGACCCAGTACTTC. It encodes CASSYRTSGGPKTQYF.

A few counts support this clone. The chain couples TRBV7-2 to TRBJ2-5; TRBD1 might be the D (5 bases). The CDR3 is made up of 15 amino acids. From germline, CDR1 is SGHTA and CDR2 FQGNSA. The V gene lost 3 bases and the J gene lost 1 base, with 12 bases spanning the gap. CDR3 sequence: CASSLGLPSQETQYF. The CDR3, as DNA: TGTGCCAGCAGCTTGGGGCTTCCAAGCCAAGAGACCCAGTACTTC.

The genes are TRBV19 and TRBJ1-2; 12 bases agree with TRBD1. Germline V gene data show CDR1 as LNHDA and CDR2 as SQIVND (reference sequence). The trim removed 7 bases at V and 3 bases at J, leaving 12 bases unmatched. The CDR3 contains 17 residues. In DNA form, the CDR3 reads TGTGCCAGTATCACCTCCGGGACAGGGGGCAGGTACTATGGCTACACCTTC. This sequence encodes CASITSGTGGRYYGYTF.

Comments on this clone: One end of the junction does not line up with germline, which may come from a read error. The CDR3, as DNA: TGTGCCAGCAGCCAGTTGCTAGCGGGGGGCACATATACGCAGTATTTT. Translation gives CASSQLLAGGTYTQYF. The chain uses TRBV14 and TRBJ2-3, with 11 nucleotides matching TRBD2. The CDR3 extends over 16 amino acids. Germline V CDR1 and CDR2: SGHDN, FVKESK.

The chain has TRBV11-3 and TRBJ1-3, with D possibly matching TRBD1 (5 bases). The CDR3 extends over 14 amino acids. The ends were cut back, 1 base at V and 2 bases at J, with 6 bases in the middle. Germline lookup yields CDR1 SGHNT and CDR2 YENEEA. CDR3 loop: CASSLGGAGNTIYF. CDR3 nucleotide sequence: TGTGCCAGCAGCTTAGGGGGCGCTGGAAACACCATATATTTT.

The sample holds one count of this clone. CDR3 loop: CASSQERLAGGLTGELFF. CDR3 bases: TGCGCCAGCAGCCAAGAGAGGCTAGCGGGGGGACTAACCGGGGAGCTGTTTTTT. V is TRBV4-1 and J is TRBJ2-2; 11 nucleotides align to TRBD2. This CDR3 is 18 amino acids long. V shed 0 bases, J shed 5 bases, and the junction held 8 bases outside the gene matches. CDR1 is MGHRA and CDR2 is YSYEKL in the germline V gene.

The chain couples TRBV5-5 to TRBJ2-5; 12 positions match TRBD2. J gave up 7 bases and V 1 base, and 5 bases lay outside the gene matches. CDR1 and CDR2 from the germline V gene are SGHKS and YYEKEE (reference sequence). This CDR3 region has 15 residues. CDR3 region: CASSLTSGGHVTQYF. The CDR3 DNA is TGTGCCAGCAGCTTGACTAGCGGGGGGCATGTGACCCAGTACTTC.

The chain combines TRBV4-1 with TRBJ1-5; 9 bases are shared with TRBD1. The CDR3 is 16 amino acids. The V gene's germline CDR1 is MGHRA and CDR2 YSYEKL. V lost 1 base, J lost 2 bases, and 3 bases stayed unmatched. The CDR3, as DNA: TGCGCCAGCAGCCAAGGGGGACAGGGAGGCAATCAGCCCCAGCATTTT. This encodes CASSQGGQGGNQPQHF.

The genes are TRBV6-5 and TRBJ2-5, with 7 bases matching TRBD1. Trimming at V came to 6 bases and at J to 5 bases, leaving 6 bases not matched to a gene. Germline V gene lookup returns CDR1 MNHEY and CDR2 SVGAGI. This CDR3 comprises 13 residues. CDR3 coding DNA: TGTGCCAGCAGACCCGGACAGGTGGAGACCCAGTACTTC. Residues: CASRPGQVETQYF.

This clone came up a few times. The chain links TRBV5-4 to TRBJ1-2; D gene ambiguous. CDR3 length equals 14 residues. Per germline, CDR1 SGHNT and CDR2 YYREEE (reference sequence). V lost 0 bases to trimming and J lost 4 bases, with 10 bases between them. CDR3 loop: CASSLAGRLYGYTF. The DNA of the CDR3 is TGTGCCAGCAGCTTGGCCGGCCGACTCTATGGCTACACCTTC. The full variable domain, its missing parts supplied by reference TRBV5-4 and TRBJ1-2, is ETGVTQSPTHLIKTRGQQVTLRCSSQSGHNTVSWYQQALGQGPQFIFQYYREEENGRGNFPPRFSGLQFPNYSSELNVNALELDDSALYLCASSLAGRLYGYTFGSGTRLTVV.

The chain employs TRBV11-2 and TRBJ1-1; 8 nucleotides match TRBD1. The CDR3 is 15 residues long. Germline-derived CDR1 and CDR2 are SGHAT and FQNNGV. Losses at the gene ends were 5 bases for V and 1 base for J; bases not matched to a gene: 6. In DNA form, the CDR3 reads TGTGCCAGCAGCCTCGACAGGGGCCGGAACACTGAAGCTTTCTTT. As protein: CASSLDRGRNTEAFF.

The chain recombines TRBV19 with TRBJ1-3, with a tentative D call TRBD1 (5 bases). Trimming shortened V by 3 bases and J by 10 bases, and 22 bases separated the two germline ends. Germline CDR1 LNHDA, CDR2 SQIVND (reference sequence). This CDR3 is 16 amino acids long. In DNA, the CDR3 is TGTGCCAGTAGTATTGCCCCGGGCTTGGCCGGGGGGACCATATATTTT. Encoded protein: CASSIAPGLAGGTIYF. Supplemented by reference TRBV19 and TRBJ1-3, the full variable domain reads DGGITQSPKYLFRKEGQNVTLSCEQNLNHDAMYWYRQDPGQGLRLIYYSQIVNDFQKGDIAEGYSVSREKKESFPLTVTSAQKNPTAFYLCASSIAPGLAGGTIYFGEGSWLTVV.

This clone was counted once. V and J are TRBV19 and TRBJ1-4, with TRBD1 matching 9 bases. This CDR3 has 15 residues. From germline, CDR1 is LNHDA and CDR2 SQIVND (reference sequence). Germline trimming cut 5 bases from V and 6 bases from J; bases unmatched to any gene: 7. The CDR3 loop is CASSFETGGDEKLFF. The CDR3 bases are TGTGCCAGTAGTTTCGAAACAGGGGGCGATGAAAAACTGTTTTTT.

V gene TRBV5-1 combines with J gene TRBJ1-2; TRBD1 aligns across 7 bases. The trim removed 4 bases at V and 0 bases at J, leaving 6 bases unmatched. Germline assignment: CDR1 SGHRS and CDR2 YFSETQ. The CDR3 totals 15 residues. The CDR3 reads CASSPSGQPNYGYTF. For the CDR3, the DNA is TGCGCCAGCAGCCCGTCGGGACAGCCTAACTATGGCTACACCTTC.

The V and J genes are TRBV5-4 and TRBJ1-2; 7 bases agree with TRBD1. Looked up from germline, CDR1 is SGHNT and CDR2 is YYREEE (reference sequence). V lost 0 bases and J lost 2; bases outside the gene matches: 4. The CDR3 is 15 amino acids. DNA of the CDR3: TGTGCCAGCAGCTTGGTTGGCAGGGGGAACTATGGCTACACCTTC. Protein sequence: CASSLVGRGNYGYTF.